The rows below give T cell receptor beta chains drawn from one sample of a study of cytotoxic CD8 clonotypes in ibrutinib-treated CLL. TCRdb's copy holds only in-frame clones and misses some; the assay was immunoSEQ multiplex PCR. The repertoire holds roughly 250,000 clones, with less than 75% as singletons. The sample was PBMCs, taken after 24 months of ibrutinib treatment. The receptors were gathered from a human donor with chronic lymphocytic leukemia. The CDR3 runs from the conserved cysteine through the conserved F or W. The D gene is left open where the match is weak. Part of the rows lack a size; the others show once, few, many or a class for expanded clones.

abundance: NA; j_gene: TRBJ2-7; v_gene: TRBV7-9; d_gene: TRBD1; CDR3nt: TGTGCCAGCAGCCCAGACCGGGACAGTTACGAGCAGTACTTC; CDR3aa: CASSPDRDSYEQYF
abundance: few; j_gene: TRBJ2-2; v_gene: TRBV7-6; d_gene: NA; CDR3nt: TGTGCCAGCAGCTTACTTAGCAACACCGGGGAGCTGTTTTTT; CDR3aa: CASSLLSNTGELFF
abundance: NA; j_gene: TRBJ2-5; v_gene: TRBV4-2; d_gene: NA; CDR3nt: TGTGCCAGCAGGCACCTAGCGCAAGAGACCCAGTACTTC; CDR3aa: CASRHLAQETQYF
abundance: NA; j_gene: TRBJ2-2; v_gene: TRBV28; d_gene: NA; CDR3nt: TGTGCCAGCAGTTCCCCCTCCAGCCCTAACACCGGGGAGCTGTTTTTT; CDR3aa: CASSSPSSPNTGELFF
abundance: NA; j_gene: TRBJ1-1; v_gene: TRBV4-3; d_gene: NA; CDR3nt: TGCGCCAGCAGCCAAGATTCCGGCAGGGGAACTGAAGCTTTCTTT; CDR3aa: CASSQDSGRGTEAFF
abundance: NA; j_gene: TRBJ2-7; v_gene: TRBV27; d_gene: TRBD2; CDR3nt: TGTGCCAGCAGTTTGCTAGCGGGAGAATACGAGCAGTACTTC; CDR3aa: CASSLLAGEYEQYF
abundance: NA; j_gene: TRBJ2-7; v_gene: TRBV10-2; d_gene: NA; CDR3nt: TGCGCCAAGGACCGGACAACCCGCTACGAGCAGTACTTC; CDR3aa: CAKDRTTRYEQYF
abundance: NA; j_gene: TRBJ2-7; v_gene: TRBV6-5; d_gene: TRBD1; CDR3nt: TGTGCCAGCAGTCACTACGGGCCGGGACAGGGCCACGAGCAGTACTTC; CDR3aa: CASSHYGPGQGHEQYF
abundance: few; j_gene: TRBJ2-1; v_gene: TRBV9; d_gene: NA; CDR3nt: TGTGCCAGCAGCTTTCCGAGCCGGGAGCAGTTCTTC; CDR3aa: CASSFPSREQFF
abundance: NA; j_gene: TRBJ2-7; v_gene: TRBV6-5; d_gene: NA; CDR3nt: TGTGCCAGCAGTTACGCATATCGGAAGACCTACGAGCAGTACTTC; CDR3aa: CASSYAYRKTYEQYF